This is a list of T cell receptor beta chains from one sample in a study of regulatory T cells in long-lasting Graves disease. TCRdb passed the multiplex PCR reads through MiXCR, listing each CDR3 protein once. The sample has about 530,000 distinct CDR3 sequences, more than 15% seen once. The same sample was also studied in work on T cells in Graves' hyperthyroidism and ophthalmopathy.

Sequenced material: peripheral blood mononuclear cells (PBMCs), taken at new diagnosis, from a patient treated with antithyroid drugs. These receptors all come from a middle-aged woman with Graves disease. Both conserved end residues are part of each CDR3. Each record gives: D gene, J gene, clone size, V gene, CDR3 protein, CDR3 DNA. D genes are given only for firm matches. Not all rows give a size; the values are once, few, many and, for expanded clones, a class.

>.|TRBJ2-1|.|TRBV15
CATSRLLSGWGSVNEQFF
TGTGCCACCAGCAGGCTACTTTCAGGGTGGGGAAGCGTAAATGAGCAGTTCTTC
>TRBD1|TRBJ2-7|many|TRBV20-1
CSARGDRGLRYEQYF
TGCAGTGCTAGAGGCGACAGGGGGCTTCGCTACGAGCAGTACTTC
>.|TRBJ1-1|many|TRBV27
CASSLNGGKTEAFF
TGTGCCAGCAGTTTAAATGGGGGGAAAACTGAAGCTTTCTTT
>.|TRBJ1-5|many|TRBV12-3/TRBV12-4
CASSPRRRGNQPQHF
TGTGCCAGCAGTCCCCGGCGAAGGGGCAATCAGCCCCAGCATTTT
>.|TRBJ1-1|.|TRBV4-1
CASSQVGRGMTEAFF
TGCGCCAGCAGCCAAGTAGGCAGGGGTATGACTGAAGCTTTCTTT
>TRBD1|TRBJ1-1|many|TRBV11-2
CASSFQGVEAFF
TGTGCCAGCAGCTTTCAGGGGGTTGAAGCTTTCTTT
>TRBD1|TRBJ1-2|few|TRBV4-1
CASSQPTGKNYGYTF
TGCGCCAGCAGCCAGCCGACAGGGAAGAACTATGGCTACACCTTC
>TRBD2|TRBJ2-7|many|TRBV20-1
CSAQTTSGITYEQYF
TGCAGTGCGCAAACTACTAGCGGCATAACCTACGAGCAGTACTTC
>TRBD1|TRBJ1-4|many|TRBV7-9
CASSSGTGTGLGEKLFF
TGTGCCAGCAGCTCGGGGACAGGGACAGGACTGGGTGAAAAACTGTTTTTT
>.|TRBJ1-1|.|TRBV5-1
CASFDGNTEAFF
TGCGCCAGCTTCGACGGGAACACTGAAGCTTTCTTT
>.|TRBJ1-1|many|TRBV2
CASGLYQNTEAFF
TGTGCCAGTGGATTGTACCAGAACACTGAAGCTTTCTTT
>TRBD1|TRBJ2-3|many|TRBV7-9
CASRASDRPDTQYF
TGTGCCAGCAGGGCTTCGGACAGGCCGGATACGCAGTATTTT
>.|TRBJ2-5|many|TRBV4-1
CASSRTLGPQETQYF
TGCGCCAGCAGCCGAACCTTGGGACCACAAGAGACCCAGTACTTC
>.|TRBJ1-6|many|TRBV7-8
CASSLDWFGNSPLHF
TGTGCCAGCAGCTTAGACTGGTTCGGTAATTCACCCCTCCACTTT
>.|TRBJ2-7|many|TRBV6-1
CASSEASKGAYEQYF
TGTGCCAGCAGTGAAGCAAGTAAAGGAGCCTACGAGCAGTACTTC
>.|TRBJ1-2|few|TRBV3-1
CASSQELQGTGYTF
TGTGCCAGCAGCCAAGAACTCCAGGGTACGGGCTACACCTTC
>TRBD1|TRBJ1-6|.|TRBV4-1
CASSQDHRGLNSPLHF
TGCGCCAGCAGCCAAGATCACAGGGGGTTAAATTCACCCCTCCACTTT
>.|TRBJ1-1|many|TRBV3-1
CASSQDGGPNTEAFF
TGTGCCAGCAGCCAAGATGGGGGCCCGAACACTGAAGCTTTCTTT
>TRBD1|TRBJ2-3|few|TRBV20-1
CSASDRPKADTQYF
TGCAGTGCTTCGGACAGGCCTAAGGCAGATACGCAGTATTTT
>.|TRBJ2-3|once|TRBV7-9
CASSPALGDTQYF
TGTGCCAGCAGCCCCGCCCTTGGGGATACGCAGTATTTT
>.|TRBJ2-1|.|TRBV11-2
CAGSSQEVEQFF
TGTGCCGGCAGCTCCCAAGAGGTTGAGCAGTTCTTC
>.|TRBJ1-5|few|TRBV5-1
CASSFSGDQPQHF
TGCGCCAGCAGCTTTTCAGGGGATCAGCCCCAGCATTTT
>.|TRBJ2-5|many|TRBV12-3/TRBV12-4
CASSPDGRTETQYF
TGTGCCAGCAGCCCCGACGGGAGAACAGAGACCCAGTACTTC
>.|TRBJ2-3|few|TRBV7-9
CASSLFGALGGGTSGAQYF
TGTGCCAGCAGCTTATTTGGGGCCCTTGGAGGGGGGACCTCAGGGGCGCAGTATTTT
>TRBD2|TRBJ2-3|few|TRBV20-1
CSAPSSTSATDTQYF
TGCAGTGCGCCGAGTTCGACTAGCGCCACAGATACGCAGTATTTT
>TRBD1|TRBJ1-2|few|TRBV19
CASSIGPPGQKYGYTF
TGTGCCAGTAGTATCGGGCCCCCGGGACAGAAATATGGCTACACCTTC
>.|TRBJ1-1|many|TRBV18
CASSPGRPNTEAFF
TGCGCCAGCAGCCCGGGCCGACCGAACACTGAAGCTTTCTTT
>TRBD1|TRBJ1-1|many|TRBV13
CASSFGTENTEAFF
TGTGCCAGCAGCTTCGGGACAGAGAACACTGAAGCTTTCTTT
>.|TRBJ1-5|.|TRBV12-3/TRBV12-4
CASTHGLNQPQHF
TGTGCCAGCACCCACGGGTTGAACCAGCCCCAGCATTTT
>.|TRBJ1-5|.|TRBV6-2/TRBV6-3
CASSEGPVGFSGVAQHF
TGTGCCAGCAGTGAAGGTCCGGTCGGGTTCTCGGGGGTGGCCCAGCATTTT
>TRBD2|TRBJ2-5|.|TRBV5-1
CASSLEPTGGEETQYF
TGCGCCAGCAGCTTGGAGCCAACGGGGGGGGAAGAGACCCAGTACTTC
>.|TRBJ2-3|many|TRBV3-1
CASSQQGTDTQYF
TGCGCCAGCAGCCAGCAGGGGACAGATACGCAGTATTTT
>.|TRBJ2-2|few|TRBV19
CASRGQGPGELFF
TGTGCCAGCCGGGGTCAGGGACCCGGGGAGCTGTTTTTT
>TRBD2|TRBJ2-2|.|TRBV6-1
CASGRAENTGELFF
TGTGCCAGCGGGAGGGCGGAGAACACCGGGGAGCTGTTTTTT
>.|TRBJ2-3|many|TRBV24-1
CATSDPRTTDTQYF
TGTGCCACCAGTGACCCCAGGACCACAGATACGCAGTATTTT
>.|TRBJ2-7|many|TRBV10-3
CAFSSSGYEQYF
TGTGCCTTTTCATCCTCAGGCTACGAGCAGTACTTC
>.|TRBJ1-5|.|TRBV19
CASSPRDNLYSNQPQHF
TGTGCCAGTAGTCCCCGGGACAACCTCTATAGCAATCAGCCCCAGCATTTT
>TRBD1|TRBJ2-7|many|TRBV11-2
CASSTRDRVFSYEQYF
TGTGCCAGCAGCACCCGGGACAGGGTGTTTTCCTACGAGCAGTACTTC
>TRBD1|TRBJ1-1|many|TRBV6-1
CASSRGGGTAVTEAFF
TGTGCCAGCAGTCGGGGAGGCGGGACAGCGGTAACTGAAGCTTTCTTT
>TRBD1|TRBJ1-1|many|TRBV20-1
CSARPQGAEAFF
TGCAGTGCTAGGCCCCAGGGGGCTGAAGCTTTCTTT
>TRBD1|TRBJ2-1|few|TRBV4-1
CASSQVGTGGGNNEQFF
TGCGCCAGCAGCCAAGTAGGGACAGGGGGCGGCAACAATGAGCAGTTCTTC
>.|TRBJ2-1|.|TRBV5-1
CASSPEPRLFSSYNEQFF
TGCGCCAGCAGCCCAGAACCCCGACTTTTCAGCTCCTACAATGAGCAGTTCTTC
>TRBD1|TRBJ1-2|few|TRBV19
CASSIYTGALDYGYTF
TGTGCCAGTAGTATATACACAGGGGCGTTGGACTATGGCTACACCTTC
>.|TRBJ1-5|.|TRBV6-1
CASREGVASQPQHF
TGTGCCAGCCGCGAGGGGGTAGCAAGTCAGCCCCAGCATTTT
>TRBD1|TRBJ2-7|few|TRBV6-2/TRBV6-3
CASSYGTGTYEQYF
TGTGCCAGCAGTTACGGGACAGGGACTTACGAGCAGTACTTC
>TRBD2|TRBJ2-1|.|TRBV29-1
CSVSLGLVTNEQFF
TGCAGCGTCTCCCTCGGACTAGTAACGAATGAGCAGTTCTTC
>.|TRBJ1-1|many|TRBV7-8
CASSSRGGTEAFF
TGTGCCAGCAGTTCTAGGGGCGGCACTGAAGCTTTCTTT
>.|TRBJ1-2|many|TRBV10-3
CAISDLGSQGYTF
TGTGCCATCAGTGATCTAGGGAGCCAGGGCTACACCTTC
>.|TRBJ1-1|.|TRBV15
CATSRLNTEAFF
TGTGCCACCAGTAGGTTAAACACTGAAGCTTTCTTT
>.|TRBJ2-7|many|TRBV20-1
CSARDNKNPGLRSYEQYF
TGCAGTGCTAGAGATAACAAGAATCCGGGACTCCGTTCCTACGAGCAGTACTTC